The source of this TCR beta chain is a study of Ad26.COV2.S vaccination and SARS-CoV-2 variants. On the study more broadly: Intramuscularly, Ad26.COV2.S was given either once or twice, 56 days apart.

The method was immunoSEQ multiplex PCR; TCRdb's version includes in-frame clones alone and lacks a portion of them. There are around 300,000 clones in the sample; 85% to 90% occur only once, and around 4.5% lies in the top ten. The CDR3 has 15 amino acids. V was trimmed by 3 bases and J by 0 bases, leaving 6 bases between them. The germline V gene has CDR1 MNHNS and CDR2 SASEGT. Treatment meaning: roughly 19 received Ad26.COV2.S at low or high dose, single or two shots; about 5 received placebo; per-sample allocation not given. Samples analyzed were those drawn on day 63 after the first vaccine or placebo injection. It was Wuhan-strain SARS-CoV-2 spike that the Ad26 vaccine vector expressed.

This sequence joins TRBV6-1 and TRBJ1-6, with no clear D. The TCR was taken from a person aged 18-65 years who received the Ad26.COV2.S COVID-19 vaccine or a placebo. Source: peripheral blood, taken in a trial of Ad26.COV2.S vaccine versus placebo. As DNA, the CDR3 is TGTGCCAGCAGTGATTTCAGCTCCTATAATTCACCCCTCCACTTT. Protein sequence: CASSDFSSYNSPLHF.